The source of this T cell receptor (beta chain) is a study of blood T cell repertoires in COVID-19. Measured with immunoSEQ multiplex PCR; TCRdb has only the in-frame clones, and not every one. The table has around 230,000 clones, approximately 84% seen once. Germline CDR1 and CDR2: SGHTA and FQGNSA. With 2 bases removed from V and 2 bases from J, the gap between germline ends came to 13 bases. The length of the CDR3 is 15 residues. The clonotype was recovered from a man between 40 and 49 years old who had recovered from COVID-19. The chain links TRBV7-2 to TRBJ2-7; D may be TRBD2 (6 bases). Sequenced sample: PBMCs or T cells enriched from blood (not recorded which). The CDR3, as DNA: TGTGCCAGCAGCTTACGGGGGACTCAAACCTACGAGCAGTACTTC. Translated: CASSLRGTQTYEQYF.